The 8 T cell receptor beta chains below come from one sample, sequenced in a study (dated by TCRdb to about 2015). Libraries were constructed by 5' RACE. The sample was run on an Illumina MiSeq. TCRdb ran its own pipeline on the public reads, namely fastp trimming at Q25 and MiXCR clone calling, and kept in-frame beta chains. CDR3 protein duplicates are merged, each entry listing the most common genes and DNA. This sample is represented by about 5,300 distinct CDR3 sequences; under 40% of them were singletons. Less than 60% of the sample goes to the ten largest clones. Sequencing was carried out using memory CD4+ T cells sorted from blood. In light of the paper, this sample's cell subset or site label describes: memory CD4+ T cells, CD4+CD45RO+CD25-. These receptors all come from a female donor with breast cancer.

The CDR3 protein is CASSLLGYNEQFF. DNA for the CDR3: TGTGCCAGCAGCTTACTTGGGTACAATGAGCAGTTCTTC. The chain is built from TRBV7-3 and TRBJ2-1; D is unresolved. CDR1 is SGHTA, CDR2 FQGTGA, per germline. V was trimmed by 2 bases and J by 4 bases, leaving 6 bases between them. This CDR3 has 13 residues. Together with reference TRBV7-3 and TRBJ2-1, the CDR3 gives the full variable domain: GAGVSQTPSNKVTEKGKYVELRCDPISGHTALYWYRQSLGQGPEFLIYFQGTGAADDSGLPNDRFFAVRPEGSVSTLKIQRTERGDSAVYLCASSLLGYNEQFFGPGTRLTVL.

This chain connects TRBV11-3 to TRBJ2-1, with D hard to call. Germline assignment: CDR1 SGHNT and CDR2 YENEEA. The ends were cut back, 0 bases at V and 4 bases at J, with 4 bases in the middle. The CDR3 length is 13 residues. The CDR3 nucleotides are TGTGCCAGCAGCTTAGACAGATACAATGAGCAGTTCTTC. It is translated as CASSLDRYNEQFF.

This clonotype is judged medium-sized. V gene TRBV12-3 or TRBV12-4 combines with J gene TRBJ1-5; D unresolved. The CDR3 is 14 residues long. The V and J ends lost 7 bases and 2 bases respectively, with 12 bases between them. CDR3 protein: CASNPSTRNQPQHF. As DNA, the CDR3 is TGTGCCAGCAACCCTTCAACGCGCAATCAGCCCCAGCATTTT.

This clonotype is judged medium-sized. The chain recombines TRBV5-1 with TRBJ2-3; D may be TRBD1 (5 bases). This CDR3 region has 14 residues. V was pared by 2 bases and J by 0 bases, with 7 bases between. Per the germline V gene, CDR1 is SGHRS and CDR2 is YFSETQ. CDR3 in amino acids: CASSFGQSTDTQYF. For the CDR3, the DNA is TGCGCCAGCAGCTTTGGACAAAGCACAGATACGCAGTATTTT.

The CDR3 DNA is TGTGCCAGCAGCGTACATGAGCCCTCCGGGCAGTTCTTC. This encodes CASSVHEPSGQFF. The V gene is TRBV7-9, the J gene TRBJ2-1; no firm D call. V was shortened by 5 bases and J by 12 bases, with 17 bases between the two germline ends. Germline values: CDR1 SEHNR, CDR2 FQNEAQ (reference sequence). CDR3 length: 13 amino acids.

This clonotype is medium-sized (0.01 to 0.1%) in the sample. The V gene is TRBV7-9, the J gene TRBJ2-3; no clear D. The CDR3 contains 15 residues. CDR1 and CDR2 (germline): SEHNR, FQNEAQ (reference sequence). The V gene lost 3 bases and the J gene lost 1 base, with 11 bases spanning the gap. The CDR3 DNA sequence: TGTGCCAGCAGCTTTGCAGCGACGGGCACAGATACGCAGTATTTT. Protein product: CASSFAATGTDTQYF.

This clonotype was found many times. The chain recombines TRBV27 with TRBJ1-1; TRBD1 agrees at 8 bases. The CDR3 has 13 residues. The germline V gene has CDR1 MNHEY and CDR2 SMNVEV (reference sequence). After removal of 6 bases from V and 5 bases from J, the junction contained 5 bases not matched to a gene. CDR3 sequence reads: CASSPTGGTEAFF. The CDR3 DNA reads TGTGCCAGCAGCCCCACAGGGGGGACTGAAGCTTTCTTT.

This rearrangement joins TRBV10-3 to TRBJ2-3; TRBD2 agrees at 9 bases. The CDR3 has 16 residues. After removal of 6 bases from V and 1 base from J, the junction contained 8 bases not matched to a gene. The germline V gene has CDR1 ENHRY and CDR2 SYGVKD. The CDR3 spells CAISGVWTSGTDTQYF. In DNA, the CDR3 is TGTGCCATCAGCGGAGTATGGACTAGCGGCACAGATACGCAGTATTTT.